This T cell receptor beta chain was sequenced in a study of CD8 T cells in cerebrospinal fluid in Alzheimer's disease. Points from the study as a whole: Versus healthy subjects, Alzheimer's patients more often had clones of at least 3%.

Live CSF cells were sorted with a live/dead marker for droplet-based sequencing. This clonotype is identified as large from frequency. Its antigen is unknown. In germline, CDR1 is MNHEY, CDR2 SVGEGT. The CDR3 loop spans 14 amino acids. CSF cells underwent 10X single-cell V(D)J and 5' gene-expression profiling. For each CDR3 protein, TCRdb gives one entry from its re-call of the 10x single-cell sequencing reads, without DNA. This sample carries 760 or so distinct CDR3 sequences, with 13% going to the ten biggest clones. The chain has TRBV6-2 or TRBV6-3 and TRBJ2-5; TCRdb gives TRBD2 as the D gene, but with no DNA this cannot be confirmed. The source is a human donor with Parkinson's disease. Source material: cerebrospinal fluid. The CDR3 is CASTYNEGEETQYF.